The 15 T cell receptor beta chains presented below share a single source sample, sequenced in a study of control samples from healthy donors and cancer patients. Some clones are missing from TCRdb's copy, which holds only in-frame ones; the method was immunoSEQ multiplex PCR. The sample holds approximately 150,000 clones, around 90% seen once. Sequencing used blood. Receptors originate from a woman in her 30s in good health.

The rearrangement links TRBV12-5 to TRBJ2-3; a weak D match, TRBD1 (6 bases). Trimming shortened V by 1 base and J by 3 bases, and 11 bases separated the two germline ends. Germline V gives CDR1 LGHNT, CDR2 FRNRAP. The CDR3 totals 15 residues. For the CDR3, the DNA is TGTGCTAGTGGTTTGGGTCAGGGGCTAACAGATACGCAGTATTTT. This translates into CASGLGQGLTDTQYF.

This sequence joins TRBV6-2 or TRBV6-3 and TRBJ2-7; D may be TRBD1 (5 bases). The CDR3 consists of 12 residues. The germline gives CDR1 MNHEY, CDR2 SVGEGT. Trimming removed 5 bases at V and 7 bases at J, with 12 bases between. For the CDR3, the DNA is TGTGCCAGCAGTCTCAGGGTCGGAGAGCAGTACTTC. Translating it yields CASSLRVGEQYF.

Only one count was recorded for this clone. The CDR3 DNA reads TGTGCCAGTGACCGGGACAGGGGGTACTTCAGCTCGGGTTCCTACGAGCAGTACTTC. This gives the protein CASDRDRGYFSSGSYEQYF. The chain couples TRBV2 to TRBJ2-7, with 11 bases lining up with TRBD1. The CDR3 loop spans 19 amino acids. With V trimmed by 9 bases and J by 1 base, 20 bases remained unmatched. CDR1 and CDR2 from the germline V gene are SNHLY and FYNNEI. Full variable domain (rest looked up from reference TRBV2 and TRBJ2-7): EPEVTQTPSHQVTQMGQEVILRCVPISNHLYFYWYRQILGQKVEFLVSFYNNEISEKSEIFDDQFSVERPDGSNFTLKIRSTKLEDSAMYFCASDRDRGYFSSGSYEQYFGPGTRLTVT.

J is TRBJ1-3 and V is TRBV27, with D possibly TRBD1 on 5 matching bases. The V end was cut by 8 bases, the J end by 0 bases, with 11 bases between. CDR3 length: 14 residues. Germline CDR1 MNHEY, CDR2 SMNVEV (reference sequence). The DNA for the CDR3 is TGTGCCAGCCGGGGGGGGGACTCTGGAAACACCATATATTTT. It codes for CASRGGDSGNTIYF.

The gene calls are TRBV3-1 (or the pseudogene TRBV3-2) and TRBJ2-7; TRBD2 matches 14 bases. CDR1 and CDR2 from the germline V gene are LGHDT and YNNKEL (reference sequence). The length of the CDR3 is 16 residues. The junction had 5 bases not matched to a gene; V was cut back by 5 bases and J by 2 bases. The CDR3 is CASSDRLAGGPYEQYF. The CDR3 bases are TGTGCCAGCAGCGACCGACTAGCGGGAGGGCCCTACGAGCAGTACTTC.

V usage is TRBV9 and J usage is TRBJ2-3; D possibly corresponds to TRBD1 (6 bases). This CDR3 comprises 14 residues. Trimming stripped 0 bases from V and 3 bases from J, with 8 bases between. Germline loops: CDR1 SGDLS, CDR2 YYNGEE. CDR3 residues: CASSVVGQTDTQYF. CDR3 DNA: TGTGCCAGCAGCGTAGTCGGACAGACAGATACGCAGTATTTT.

This clone turned up a few times. The chain links TRBV29-1 to TRBJ1-4; possibly TRBD1 for D (6 bases). V dropped 6 bases and J dropped 8 bases, with 19 bases sitting between them. This CDR3 contains 14 residues. Germline assignment: CDR1 SQVTM and CDR2 ANQGSEA. CDR3 nucleotides: TGCAGCGTCCTCGAGGAATGGGGGGGCGAAAAACTGTTTTTT. Its translation is CSVLEEWGGEKLFF.

The genes are TRBV28 and TRBJ1-5; 7 nucleotides match TRBD1. This CDR3 is built from 18 residues. V lost 6 bases, J lost 0 bases, and 14 bases stayed unmatched. The germline CDR1 and CDR2 sequences are MDHEN and SYDVKM. CDR3 nucleotide sequence: TGTGCCAGCAGCCAGGGGGGGGCACACCGATATAGCAATCAGCCCCAGCATTTT. The encoded protein is CASSQGGAHRYSNQPQHF.

The chain employs TRBV29-1 and TRBJ2-7; tentative D call: TRBD1 (6 bases). The CDR3 spans 13 residues. From germline, CDR1 is SQVTM and CDR2 ANQGSEA. With 7 bases removed from V and 7 bases from J, the gap between germline ends came to 20 bases. In DNA form, the CDR3 reads TGCAGCGCCCGAGGGGACACTGGTGGGGAGCAGTACTTC. Amino acids: CSARGDTGGEQYF.

The chain has TRBV28 and TRBJ2-3; 10 bases line up with TRBD2. This CDR3 is 15 amino acids long. The germline CDR1 and CDR2 sequences are MDHEN and SYDVKM. With 8 bases clipped from V and 2 bases from J, the junction kept 7 bases outside the gene matches. CDR3 region: CASGTSGMPTDTQYF. CDR3 bases: TGTGCCAGCGGAACTAGCGGGATGCCCACAGATACGCAGTATTTT. The full variable domain, completed using reference TRBV28 and TRBJ2-3, is DVKVTQSSRYLVKRTGEKVFLECVQDMDHENMFWYRQDPGLGLRLIYFSYDVKMKEKGDIPEGYSVSREKKERFSLILESASTNQTSMYLCASGTSGMPTDTQYFGPGTRLTVL.

This chain joins TRBV4-1 and TRBJ1-6, with no clear D. The CDR3 sequence is 17 residues long. Germline lookup yields CDR1 MGHRA and CDR2 YSYEKL. V was trimmed by 1 base and J by 3 bases, leaving 13 bases between them. The CDR3 here is CASSQVPGGSYNSPLHF. CDR3 sequence (DNA): TGCGCCAGCAGCCAAGTCCCGGGCGGGAGCTATAATTCACCCCTCCACTTT.

The chain combines TRBV7-2 with TRBJ2-1; D gene uncertain. The ends were cut back, 5 bases at V and 5 bases at J, with 13 bases in the middle. The germline CDR1 and CDR2 sequences are SGHTA and FQGNSA. The CDR3 extends over 14 amino acids. The CDR3 DNA reads TGTGCCAGCAGCCTGACGTATCAGAACAATGAGCAGTTCTTC. Translation: CASSLTYQNNEQFF.

This chain connects TRBV30 to TRBJ2-7; D gene uncertain. Trimming removed 2 bases at V and 2 bases at J, with 10 bases between. Germline V lookup: CDR1 GTSNPN, CDR2 SVGIG (reference sequence). This CDR3 has 13 residues. The CDR3: CAWSSLIPYEQYF. Here the CDR3 DNA reads TGTGCCTGGAGTTCCTTAATCCCCTACGAGCAGTACTTC. Supplemented by reference TRBV30 and TRBJ2-7, the full variable domain reads SQTIHQWPATLVQPVGSPLSLECTVEGTSNPNLYWYRQAAGRGLQLLFYSVGIGQISSEVPQNLSASRPQDRQFILSSKKLLLSDSGFYLCAWSSLIPYEQYFGPGTRLTVT.

V is TRBV6-5 and J is TRBJ1-1; weak D call: TRBD1 (5 bases). Per the germline V gene, CDR1 is MNHEY and CDR2 is SVGAGI. The germline V and J ends were trimmed by 6 bases and 4 bases, with 15 bases remaining between them. The length of the CDR3 is 14 residues. The CDR3, as DNA: TGTGCCAGCAGGACGGGGGATCGCCTCACTGAAGCTTTCTTT. Translating it yields CASRTGDRLTEAFF.

The J gene is TRBJ2-1, the V gene TRBV7-9; 11 bases map to TRBD2. This CDR3 is 17 amino acids long. The V gene's germline CDR1 is SEHNR and CDR2 FQNEAQ (reference sequence). With 5 bases clipped from V and 4 bases from J, the junction kept 10 bases outside the gene matches. CDR3: CASSLKTGTSGYNEQFF. The CDR3 DNA reads as TGTGCCAGCAGCCTCAAAACCGGGACTAGCGGATACAATGAGCAGTTCTTC.